The 32 T cell receptor beta chains in this list originate from one sample, sequenced in a study of T-cell memory formation after mild COVID-19. TCRdb processed the 5' RACE reads anew with MiXCR; each CDR3 protein has one entry. The sample consists of approximately 150,000 distinct CDR3 sequences, roughly 15% of them appearing once. Sequenced sample: PBMCs or a T cell subset sorted from them (not recorded which). The receptors were sampled from an adult woman who had mild COVID-19 (a few samples of this study predate the infection). Cell type and time point are not known.

This clonotype was picked up a small number of times. The chain uses TRBV7-3 and TRBJ2-3; the D gene is possibly TRBD2 (6 bases). Germline loops: CDR1 SGHTA, CDR2 FQGTGA. V dropped 5 bases and J dropped 0 bases, with 12 bases sitting between them. CDR3 size: 15 residues. The CDR3 spells CASSPQSGSTDTQYF. As DNA, the CDR3 is TGTGCCAGCAGCCCGCAAAGCGGGAGCACAGATACGCAGTATTTT. The full variable domain, in which reference TRBV7-3 and TRBJ2-3 provide the parts outside the CDR3, is GAGVSQTPSNKVTEKGKYVELRCDPISGHTALYWYRQSLGQGPEFLIYFQGTGAADDSGLPNDRFFAVRPEGSVSTLKIQRTERGDSAVYLCASSPQSGSTDTQYFGPGTRLTVL.

This clonotype was seen ten or more times. This chain joins TRBV7-6 and TRBJ2-1; 7 nucleotides agree with TRBD2. V gave up 4 bases and J gave up 4 bases; unmatched junction bases: 4. CDR3 size: 14 residues. Germline values: CDR1 SGHVS, CDR2 FNYEAQ. The CDR3 region is CASSWGGYYNEQFF. CDR3 bases: TGTGCCAGCAGCTGGGGAGGGTATTACAATGAGCAGTTCTTC. Full variable domain (rest looked up from reference TRBV7-6 and TRBJ2-1): GAGVSQSPRYKVTKRGQDVALRCDPISGHVSLYWYRQALGQGPEFLTYFNYEAQQDKSGLPNDRFSAERPEGSISTLTIQRTEQRDSAMYRCASSWGGYYNEQFFGPGTRLTVL.

This clonotype was counted a few times. The rearrangement links TRBV9 to TRBJ2-3, with TRBD1 matching over 11 bases. Germline loops: CDR1 SGDLS, CDR2 YYNGEE. CDR3 length: 17 residues. Trimming took 2 bases from V and 3 from J; bases not matched to a gene: 8. The CDR3 nucleotides are TGTGCCAGCAGCGTGAATCCGGGACAGGGGGGGACAGATACGCAGTATTTT. Translation: CASSVNPGQGGTDTQYF.

This clonotype came up many times. This chain links TRBV20-1 with TRBJ2-7; 8 bases agree with TRBD2. The CDR3 is 13 residues long. Trimming cost V 1 base and J 3 bases; bases outside gene matches: 2. Germline CDR1 and CDR2: DFQATT and SNEGSKA (reference sequence). The CDR3 region is CSARGSGSYEQYF. The CDR3 bases are TGCAGTGCTAGAGGAAGCGGGAGCTACGAGCAGTACTTC.

This chain uses TRBV29-1 with TRBJ2-5, with TRBD1 matching over 8 bases. The CDR3 covers 13 residues. V lost 6 bases and J lost 5; bases outside the gene matches: 8. Germline lookup yields CDR1 SQVTM and CDR2 ANQGSEA. CDR3 protein: CSVRTGLWETQYF. In DNA form, the CDR3 reads TGCAGCGTGAGGACAGGGCTCTGGGAGACCCAGTACTTC.

This clonotype was seen only a few times. The chain couples TRBV5-1 to TRBJ1-5, with a possible D match to TRBD1 (5 bases). V gave up 2 bases and J gave up 0 bases, with 9 bases separating them. The germline CDR1 and CDR2 sequences are SGHRS and YFSETQ. The CDR3 contains 15 residues. CDR3 protein: CASSLSGGSNQPQHF. CDR3 sequence (DNA): TGCGCCAGCAGCTTATCGGGGGGTAGCAATCAGCCCCAGCATTTT.

This chain connects TRBV4-2 to TRBJ2-6, with TRBD2 matching 11 bases. CDR1 is LGHNA and CDR2 is YNFKEQ in the germline V gene. The CDR3 runs 17 residues. Trimming at V came to 3 bases and at J to 4 bases, leaving 5 bases not matched to a gene. Here the CDR3 reads CASSHLAGGSGANVLTF. CDR3 DNA sequence: TGTGCCAGCAGCCACCTAGCGGGAGGATCCGGGGCCAACGTCCTGACTTTC.

In its sample, this clonotype was seen many times. The V call is TRBV12-3 or TRBV12-4, the J call TRBJ2-4, with TRBD1 matching 8 bases. Trimming cost V 4 bases and J 7 bases; bases outside gene matches: 15. The CDR3 covers 17 residues. The CDR3 coding sequence is TGTGCCAGCAGTTCCCTTCCTCGGGACAGGTTACGGAACATTCAGTACTTC. This codes for CASSSLPRDRLRNIQYF.

This clonotype was counted only a few times. The chain uses TRBV11-2 and TRBJ1-1, with D perhaps matching TRBD1 (6 bases). The germline V and J ends were trimmed by 0 bases and 5 bases, with 16 bases remaining between them. CDR1 and CDR2 from the germline V gene are SGHAT and FQNNGV. This CDR3 is 16 amino acids long. CDR3 protein: CASSLDFWTAGTEAFF. CDR3 coding DNA: TGTGCCAGCAGCTTAGATTTTTGGACAGCGGGGACTGAAGCTTTCTTT. The full variable domain, rest sourced from reference TRBV11-2 and TRBJ1-1, is EAGVAQSPRYKIIEKRQSVAFWCNPISGHATLYWYQQILGQGPKLLIQFQNNGVVDDSQLPKDRFSAERLKGVDSTLKIQPAKLEDSAVYLCASSLDFWTAGTEAFFGQGTRLTVV.

This clonotype was found many times. The chain couples TRBV12-3 or TRBV12-4 to TRBJ2-2, with D maybe TRBD2 (7 bases). The CDR3 totals 15 residues. Deletions cut 4 bases from V and 7 bases from J, with 16 bases between. CDR3 in amino acids: CASSWGGFSGGELFF. The CDR3 DNA reads as TGTGCCAGCAGTTGGGGGGGCTTCAGTGGCGGGGAGCTGTTTTTT.

This chain links TRBV20-1 with TRBJ1-1; D call uncertain. Per germline, CDR1 DFQATT and CDR2 SNEGSKA (reference sequence). The V end lost 5 bases, the J end lost 3 bases, and 4 bases lay between the germline ends. The CDR3 sequence is 10 residues long. CDR3: CSAWDTEAFF. The CDR3 coding sequence is TGCAGTGCTTGGGACACTGAAGCTTTCTTT.

The genes are TRBV9 and TRBJ2-1; no reliable D call. CDR3 length: 15 residues. CDR1 is SGDLS, CDR2 YYNGEE, per germline. Trimming cost V 0 bases and J 6 bases, with 13 bases left between them. CDR3: CASSVGNNPRNEQFF. The DNA of the CDR3 is TGTGCCAGCAGCGTAGGAAATAACCCACGCAATGAGCAGTTCTTC.

This rearrangement joins TRBV10-3 to TRBJ1-2; TRBD1 might be the D (5 bases). The CDR3 runs 14 residues. Between the trimmed V and J ends, which lost 1 base and 6 bases, there was a span of 12 bases. CDR1 is ENHRY and CDR2 is SYGVKD in the germline V gene. CDR3 nucleotide sequence: TGTGCCATCAGTGAGTTACAGGCCATCGATGGCTACACCTTC. This encodes CAISELQAIDGYTF.

The chain recombines TRBV5-1 with TRBJ2-7; 9 bases are shared with TRBD1. Germline V gives CDR1 SGHRS, CDR2 YFSETQ. This CDR3 is built from 15 residues. Trimming took 2 bases from V and 2 from J; bases not matched to a gene: 5. CDR3 nucleotide sequence: TGCGCCAGCAGCTTAGCCGGGACAGGGACCTACGAGCAGTACTTC. It yields the protein CASSLAGTGTYEQYF.

The sample holds a few counts of this clonotype. V is TRBV20-1 and J is TRBJ1-1, with TRBD1 matching over 7 bases. CDR3 size: 13 residues. Per germline, CDR1 DFQATT and CDR2 SNEGSKA (reference sequence). V was pared by 6 bases and J by 3 bases, with 7 bases of the junction left unmatched. Written as DNA, the CDR3 is TGCAGTGCCGCGACAGGGATCGACACTGAAGCTTTCTTT. Translation: CSAATGIDTEAFF.

The chain couples TRBV29-1 to TRBJ2-1, with a weak D call TRBD2 (5 bases). The germline CDR1 and CDR2 sequences are SQVTM and ANQGSEA. This CDR3 has 15 amino acids. With 3 bases removed from V and 4 bases from J, the gap between germline ends came to 16 bases. This CDR3 is CSVDPAGSSYNEQFF. The CDR3 DNA reads as TGCAGCGTTGATCCGGCGGGTAGCTCATACAATGAGCAGTTCTTC.

This chain connects TRBV6-5 to TRBJ1-2; the match to TRBD1 covers 10 bases. The CDR3 loop spans 13 amino acids. Germline values: CDR1 MNHEY, CDR2 SVGAGI. The ends lost 6 bases at V and 5 bases at J; junction bases unmatched: 3. CDR3 amino acids: CASSKDRGYGYTF. In nucleotides, the CDR3 is TGTGCCAGCAGCAAGGACAGGGGGTATGGCTACACCTTC.

The CDR3 DNA reads as TGTGCCAGCAGCCCAGGTCCCCGGGCTTTGTATCAGCCCCAGCATTTT. It yields the protein CASSPGPRALYQPQHF. The V and J genes are TRBV6-5 and TRBJ1-5; unclear D gene. The CDR3 length is 16 residues. V was cut by 6 bases and J by 5 bases, with 20 bases left in between. Germline V gene lookup returns CDR1 MNHEY and CDR2 SVGAGI.

This clonotype was detected a few times. The rearrangement uses TRBV20-1 and TRBJ2-7, with 7 bases aligning to TRBD1. The germline gives CDR1 DFQATT, CDR2 SNEGSKA (reference sequence). This CDR3 has 13 amino acids. Unmatched junction bases numbered 9, after V lost 3 bases and J lost 7 bases. The CDR3 nucleotides read TGCAGTGCTAGGCTGACAGGGAGAACGGAGCAGTACTTC. Its translation: CSARLTGRTEQYF.

J is TRBJ1-1 and V is TRBV20-1; a possible D gene is TRBD1 (6 bases). Per germline, CDR1 DFQATT and CDR2 SNEGSKA (reference sequence). V shed 1 base and J shed 1 base, with 7 bases lying between them. The CDR3 is 13 residues long. DNA for the CDR3: TGCAGTGCTAGAGCGACAGGGAACACTGAAGCTTTCTTT. It is translated as CSARATGNTEAFF.

In DNA form, the CDR3 reads TGTGCCAGCAGCTTAGGAGCAGCAACTAATGAAAAACTGTTTTTT. It is translated as CASSLGAATNEKLFF. The chain is built from TRBV7-9 and TRBJ1-4; no clear D. The CDR3 has 15 amino acids. Per the germline V gene, CDR1 is SEHNR and CDR2 is FQNEAQ (reference sequence). The V and J ends lost 1 base and 0 bases respectively, with 6 bases between them.

V and J are TRBV19 and TRBJ1-6; 10 bases fit TRBD1. Trimming took 5 bases from V and 5 from J; bases not matched to a gene: 9. CDR3 length equals 17 residues. CDR1 and CDR2 (germline): LNHDA, SQIVND (reference sequence). This CDR3 is CASSFFGDRGDNSPLHF. CDR3 bases: TGTGCCAGTAGTTTTTTCGGGGACAGGGGAGATAATTCACCCCTCCACTTT.

The sample holds a few counts of this clonotype. The chain combines TRBV12-3 or TRBV12-4 with TRBJ2-5, with 11 nucleotides matching TRBD2. There are 15 residues in the CDR3. V was clipped by 8 bases and J by 5 bases; unmatched bases: 10. The CDR3 is CASLLSGRVGETQYF. CDR3 DNA sequence: TGTGCCAGCCTCCTTAGCGGGAGGGTGGGGGAGACCCAGTACTTC.

The V and J genes are TRBV5-1 and TRBJ2-7; D is perhaps TRBD1 (6 bases). The germline V gene encodes CDR1 SGHRS and CDR2 YFSETQ. The V end lost 6 bases, the J end lost 4 bases, and 14 bases lay between the germline ends. CDR3 length: 13 residues. The CDR3, as DNA: TGCGCCAGCAACACAGGGAATGGGTACGAGCAGTACTTC. As protein: CASNTGNGYEQYF. The whole variable domain, remainder taken from reference TRBV5-1 and TRBJ2-7, is KAGVTQTPRYLIKTRGQQVTLSCSPISGHRSVSWYQQTPGQGLQFLFEYFSETQRNKGNFPGRFSGRQFSNSRSEMNVSTLELGDSALYLCASNTGNGYEQYFGPGTRLTVT.

In this sample, this clonotype turned up a few times. V and J are TRBV6-2 or TRBV6-3 and TRBJ2-3, with D tentatively TRBD1 or TRBD2 (5 bases each). This CDR3 is built from 13 residues. V lost 9 bases to trimming and J lost 8 bases, with 18 bases between them. Germline V gives CDR1 MNHEY, CDR2 SVGEGT. CDR3 loop: CASRSGAQSTQYF. CDR3 coding DNA: TGTGCCAGTAGATCCGGGGCCCAGTCTACGCAGTATTTT.

This clonotype was observed a few times. J is TRBJ1-5 and V is TRBV28; 8 bases agree with TRBD1. Per germline, CDR1 MDHEN and CDR2 SYDVKM. CDR3 length: 16 residues. V was pared by 6 bases and J by 4 bases, with 11 bases of the junction left unmatched. CDR3 sequence reads: CASSTTGTGYNQPQHF. The CDR3 region has the DNA TGTGCCAGCAGCACAACCGGGACAGGATATAATCAGCCCCAGCATTTT.

This clonotype was found a few times. The chain carries TRBV6-5 and TRBJ1-1, with TRBD1 identical over 9 bases. J was trimmed by 9 bases and V by 0 bases; bases with no gene match: 2. The CDR3 is 13 amino acids. Germline V gene sequence: CDR1 MNHEY, CDR2 SVGAGI. CDR3 amino acids: CASSYSTGGKAFF. The CDR3 coding sequence is TGTGCCAGCAGTTACTCGACAGGGGGAAAAGCTTTCTTT.

This clonotype was picked up a small number of times. The CDR3 region has the DNA TGTGCCAGCAGCTCGCCCTTCCTCTACGAGCAGTACTTC. This gives the protein CASSSPFLYEQYF. The chain uses TRBV7-2 and TRBJ2-7; D remains ambiguous. The length of the CDR3 is 13 residues. Germline CDR1 SGHTA, CDR2 FQGNSA. Trimming left V 4 bases short and J 3 bases short, with 10 bases between.

The chain links TRBV11-1 to TRBJ2-1; TRBD2 aligns across 9 bases. With 2 bases clipped from V and 4 bases from J, the junction kept 3 bases outside the gene matches. Germline CDR1 reads SGHAT; CDR2 reads FQDESV (reference sequence). This CDR3 is 15 amino acids long. The CDR3 DNA is TGTGCCAGCAGCTTAATTACTAGCGGGTACAATGAGCAGTTCTTC. The encoded protein is CASSLITSGYNEQFF.

The chain joins TRBV5-5 to TRBJ2-1, with D hard to call. V lost 4 bases to trimming and J lost 5 bases, with 10 bases between them. Looked up from germline, CDR1 is SGHKS and CDR2 is YYEKEE (reference sequence). CDR3 length: 13 amino acids. CDR3 region: CASSPEWDNEQFF. CDR3 DNA sequence: TGTGCCAGCAGCCCTGAGTGGGACAATGAGCAGTTCTTC.

This clonotype was seen repeatedly, ten times or more. The chain is built from TRBV12-3 or TRBV12-4 and TRBJ2-2, with a weak D call TRBD1 (5 bases). The CDR3 has 15 residues. Trimming shortened V by 1 base and J by 1 base, and 7 bases separated the two germline ends. The CDR3 DNA reads as TGTGCCAGCAGTTTAGGGACACAGAACACCGGGGAGCTGTTTTTT. This gives the protein CASSLGTQNTGELFF.

The CDR3 coding sequence is TGTGCCACCAGCAGAGGGACAGGGGGCACCTACGAGCAGTACTTC. It yields the protein CATSRGTGGTYEQYF. V usage is TRBV15 and J usage is TRBJ2-7; 11 positions match TRBD1. The CDR3 has 15 amino acids. V trimming: 1 base; J trimming: 2 bases; junction bases outside the gene matches: 1. Germline CDR1 is LNHNV and CDR2 is YYDKDF (reference sequence).